Below are 5 T cell receptor beta chains sequenced from a single sample in a study of blood T cell repertoires in COVID-19 (dated by TCRdb to about 2020). To prepare the library, the immunoSEQ multiplex PCR assay was applied. The immuneACCESS repertoire file appears here via TCRdb, limited to in-frame rearrangements. These files lack a portion of the clones; in checked studies, under half of the deficit traces to unresolved V genes, and the cause of the others is not known. In all, the sample holds 84,000 or so clones, and around four fifths of those were seen once. In total, the top ten clones hold around 11% of the sample. Sequencing used peripheral blood. Source of these receptors: a man aged 70-80 years with acute or convalescent COVID-19.

The chain joins TRBV2 to TRBJ1-2, with 7 bases fitting TRBD1. Germline assignment: CDR1 SNHLY and CDR2 FYNNEI. J was trimmed by 8 bases and V by 7 bases; bases with no gene match: 13. There are 14 residues in the CDR3. As DNA, the CDR3 is TGTGCCAGCACGAGGGCGGGACCACAGGGGGGCTACACCTTC. Its protein is CASTRAGPQGGYTF.

The gene calls are TRBV20-1 and TRBJ1-1; D not resolved. Trimming took off 2 bases at V and 4 bases at J, with 5 bases between the two ends. Per germline, CDR1 DFQATT and CDR2 SNEGSKA (reference sequence). This CDR3 spans 11 amino acids. CDR3 amino acids: CSARTSTEAFF. The CDR3 DNA reads as TGCAGTGCTAGAACGAGCACTGAAGCTTTCTTT.

This chain joins TRBV2 and TRBJ1-3, with D hard to call. This CDR3 comprises 12 residues. V was trimmed by 7 bases and J by 8 bases, leaving 12 bases between them. CDR1 is SNHLY, CDR2 FYNNEI, per germline. As DNA, the CDR3 is TGTGCCAGCAAAGAGGGCTGGGACACCATATATTTT. Translating gives CASKEGWDTIYF.

This clone showed up just once. The genes are TRBV6-5 and TRBJ1-1, with unresolved D. CDR3 length: 14 residues. V shed 0 bases and J shed 5 bases, with 10 bases lying between them. Germline V gene data show CDR1 as MNHEY and CDR2 as SVGAGI. The CDR3 loop reads CASSYSMAETEAFF. The DNA of the CDR3 is TGTGCCAGCAGTTACTCGATGGCGGAGACTGAAGCTTTCTTT.

A remark on this clone: Other DNA sequences of this sample code for an identical CDR3. The V gene is TRBV5-4, the J gene TRBJ1-3, with D hard to call. Germline lookup yields CDR1 SGHNT and CDR2 YYREEE (reference sequence). V was cut by 2 bases and J by 0 bases, with 3 bases left in between. The CDR3 loop spans 13 amino acids. CDR3 region: CASSFISGNTIYF. The CDR3 DNA reads as TGTGCCAGCAGCTTCATCTCTGGAAACACCATATATTTT.